The rows below give T cell receptor beta chains drawn from one sample of a study of early T cells in non-severe SARS-CoV-2 infection. One entry per CDR3 protein results from TCRdb running MiXCR on the 5' RACE reads. This sample yields 88,000 or so distinct CDR3 sequences, of which approximately 15% are seen a single time; around 5.1% belongs to the top ten. Source material: whole blood. The receptors derive from an adult who was a healthcare worker with PCR-confirmed SARS-CoV-2 infection or an uninfected control (not recorded which). Both conserved end residues are part of each CDR3. D genes are given only for firm matches. The size of a clone is reported for some rows only, either as once, few or many, or as a class for expanded clones.

NA 14 TRBJ2-1 TRBV7-6 TRBD1 CASSFRGRNNEQFF TGTGCCAGCAGCTTTAGGGGGCGCAACAATGAGCAGTTCTTC
once 16 TRBJ2-5 TRBV9 NA CASSVGPTGGGETQYF TGTGCCAGCAGCGTAGGACCGACAGGAGGGGGAGAGACCCAGTACTTC
many 13 TRBJ1-1 TRBV5-1 TRBD1 CASSLAQGSEAFF TGCGCCAGCAGCTTGGCACAGGGGAGTGAAGCTTTCTTT
few 14 TRBJ2-3 TRBV10-1 TRBD1 CASIRQGATDTQYF TGCGCCAGCATCCGACAGGGGGCGACAGATACGCAGTATTTT
few 14 TRBJ2-3 TRBV19 NA CASKEGGVKDTQYF TGTGCCAGTAAAGAGGGGGGAGTGAAAGATACGCAGTATTTT
NA 16 TRBJ2-2 TRBV7-2 NA CASSLGRLRATGELFF TGTGCCAGCAGCTTAGGACGCCTCAGGGCCACCGGGGAGCTGTTTTTT
few 14 TRBJ1-1 TRBV5-1 NA CASSLGELNTEAFF TGCGCCAGCAGCTTGGGGGAGCTGAACACTGAAGCTTTCTTT
NA 13 TRBJ1-3 TRBV12-3/TRBV12-4 NA CASSLNRANTIYF TGTGCCAGCAGTTTGAACAGGGCAAACACCATATATTTT
NA 15 TRBJ2-1 TRBV28 NA CASRTVARILNEQFF TGTGCCAGCAGGACAGTAGCACGTATTCTCAATGAGCAGTTCTTC
NA 14 TRBJ1-1 TRBV20-1 NA CSARIAGPHTEAFF TGCAGTGCTAGAATCGCGGGACCCCACACTGAAGCTTTCTTT
few 15 TRBJ1-2 TRBV5-1 NA CASSPESWTDYGYTF TGCGCCAGCAGCCCGGAATCTTGGACAGACTATGGCTACACCTTC
many 16 TRBJ1-2 TRBV28 TRBD1 CASSLCNRGGEYGYTF TGTGCCAGCAGTTTATGCAACAGGGGAGGGGAGTATGGCTACACCTTC
NA 16 TRBJ2-1 TRBV28 TRBD2 CASSLLLAVSYNEQFF TGTGCCAGCAGTTTATTACTAGCGGTCTCCTACAATGAGCAGTTCTTC
NA 12 TRBJ2-7 TRBV28 NA CASSFLLYEQYF TGTGCCAGCAGTTTTCTGCTGTACGAGCAGTACTTC
few 12 TRBJ2-3 TRBV14 NA CASSPSGDTQYF TGTGCCAGCAGCCCGTCAGGCGATACGCAGTATTTT
few 13 TRBJ2-2 TRBV20-1 NA CSARSGNTGELFF TGCAGTGCTAGGAGCGGGAACACCGGGGAGCTGTTTTTT
many 15 TRBJ2-1 TRBV27 NA CASSLSKGTHNEQFF TGTGCCAGCAGTTTATCGAAAGGGACCCACAATGAGCAGTTCTTC
NA 14 TRBJ2-3 TRBV28 TRBD2 CASREGGPGDTQYF TGTGCCAGCCGGGAGGGCGGTCCTGGGGATACGCAGTATTTT
few 15 TRBJ1-1 TRBV3-1 NA CASSQEGGGWAEAFF TGTGCCAGCAGCCAAGAAGGGGGTGGTTGGGCTGAAGCTTTCTTT
few 13 TRBJ2-1 TRBV6-1 NA CASSELRGGEQFF TGTGCCAGCAGTGAATTGAGGGGAGGTGAGCAGTTCTTC
NA 16 TRBJ2-7 TRBV28 NA CASSFESRRGKDEQYF TGTGCCAGCAGTTTCGAATCCCGCCGGGGGAAGGACGAGCAGTACTTC
NA 11 TRBJ2-7 TRBV29-1 NA CSAETSYEQYF TGCAGCGCGGAGACCTCCTACGAGCAGTACTTC
few 11 TRBJ2-7 TRBV28 NA CATSLFYEQYF TGTGCCACCTCCCTGTTCTACGAGCAGTACTTC
NA 15 TRBJ2-3 TRBV28 TRBD2 CASVDTSGFTDTQYF TGTGCCAGCGTCGACACTAGCGGTTTCACAGATACGCAGTATTTT
NA 12 TRBJ1-1 TRBV28 NA CASSDTRTEAFF TGTGCCAGCAGTGATACACGGACTGAAGCTTTCTTT
few 14 TRBJ1-2 TRBV28 TRBD1 CASTPLTGGFSYTF TGTGCCAGCACCCCTCTGACAGGGGGCTTCAGCTACACCTTC
NA 18 TRBJ2-6 TRBV4-1 NA CASSQEDSSASGANVLTF TGCGCCAGCAGCCAAGAGGACAGCTCGGCCTCTGGGGCCAACGTCCTGACTTTC
few 18 TRBJ2-1 TRBV19 TRBD2 CASSTGTSGVSSYNEQFF TGTGCCAGTAGTACCGGAACTAGCGGGGTTTCCTCCTACAATGAGCAGTTCTTC
many 12 TRBJ2-4 TRBV20-1 NA CSARVGAGIQYF TGCAGTGCTAGAGTGGGAGCCGGCATTCAGTACTTC
NA 15 TRBJ2-7 TRBV11-2 NA CASSFIRQNLYEQYF TGTGCCAGCAGCTTTATAAGACAGAACCTCTACGAGCAGTACTTC
NA 15 TRBJ2-7 TRBV11-2 NA CVSSLVRGPTYEQYF TGTGTCAGCAGCTTAGTCAGGGGCCCTACCTACGAGCAGTACTTC
medium-sized 14 TRBJ2-3 TRBV5-6 NA CASSSGHYTDTQYF TGTGCCAGCAGCTCGGGACATTACACAGATACGCAGTATTTT
NA 14 TRBJ1-4 TRBV6-5 NA CASSSSVVNEKLFF TGTGCCAGCAGTTCCAGTGTGGTTAATGAAAAACTGTTTTTT
many 16 TRBJ2-1 TRBV4-1 NA CASSQEARSSYNEQFF TGCGCCAGCAGCCAAGAGGCACGAAGCTCCTACAATGAGCAGTTCTTC
NA 11 TRBJ2-7 TRBV20-1 NA CSARDAYEQYF TGCAGTGCTAGAGATGCCTACGAGCAGTACTTC
NA 12 TRBJ2-3 TRBV11-1 NA CASSEGTDTQYF TGTGCCAGCAGCGAGGGGACAGATACGCAGTATTTT
few 16 TRBJ2-3 TRBV5-4 TRBD2 CASSLRLAGEVDTQYF TGTGCCAGCAGCTTACGACTAGCGGGAGAGGTAGATACGCAGTATTTT
few 14 TRBJ2-7 TRBV11-2 TRBD2 CASSFGLAGYEQYF TGTGCCAGCAGCTTCGGACTAGCGGGCTACGAGCAGTACTTC
NA 15 TRBJ2-1 TRBV20-1 NA CSARDRRGSYNEQFF TGCAGTGCTAGAGATCGGAGAGGCTCCTACAATGAGCAGTTCTTC
few 15 TRBJ2-5 TRBV3-1 NA CASSQRALLPETQYF TGTGCCAGCAGCCAAAGGGCTCTCCTCCCTGAGACCCAGTACTTC
NA 11 TRBJ2-4 TRBV18 NA CASSSQGLQYF TGTGCCAGCTCCAGCCAGGGGCTCCAGTACTTC
few 16 TRBJ1-3 TRBV5-4 TRBD1 CASSYSGGASGNTIYF TGTGCCAGCAGCTACTCAGGGGGCGCGTCTGGAAACACCATATATTTT
few 15 TRBJ2-7 TRBV12-3/TRBV12-4 NA CASSLAAGMGDEQYF TGTGCCAGCAGTTTAGCGGCAGGGATGGGGGACGAGCAGTACTTC
few 10 TRBJ2-3 TRBV28 NA CASGRDTQYF TGTGCCAGCGGGCGGGATACGCAGTATTTT
few 14 TRBJ2-7 TRBV12-3/TRBV12-4 TRBD2 CASRPGTRAYEQYF TGTGCCAGCAGGCCCGGGACTAGGGCCTACGAGCAGTACTTC
NA 14 TRBJ2-7 TRBV7-9 NA CASSLDTGYYEQYF TGTGCCAGCAGCTTAGACACAGGGTACTACGAGCAGTACTTC